This T cell receptor beta chain was found in a study of cytomegalovirus exposure and HLA in healthy donors. At the level of the study: Ancestry clustering placed more than 65% of more than 350 genotyped donors in the Caucasian-associated cluster. Study-wide results and caveats: DRB1 showed the most TCR associations and HLA-C the fewest in a later analysis, as rates varied by HLA locus. Analysis was carried out at a later point, and it linked a missense DCLRE1C variant to TCR beta V- and J-gene trimming. Roughly uniform depth of sequencing across donors was assumed in presence/absence analyses.

Trimming cost V 2 bases and J 2 bases; bases outside gene matches: 12. Germline V gives CDR1 SGHTS, CDR2 YDEGEE. The CDR3 length is 18 residues. As regards this clone: Its antigen is undetermined.

PCR used 60 Vbeta primers and 13 Jbeta primers. Clones were read by immunoSEQ multiplex PCR, and TCRdb kept only the in-frame ones, dropping some. Among 180,000 or so clones, roughly four fifths were seen once, and the ten largest hold 0.098%. The TCR comes from a boy between 2 and 10 years old in good health and CMV-seronegative. The chain carries TRBV5-8 and TRBJ1-2, with 10 positions matching TRBD1. The material sequenced was PBMCs. Here the CDR3 reads CASSFFHSGQGLNYGYTF. CDR3 sequence (DNA): TGTGCCAGCAGCTTTTTTCATTCGGGACAGGGGCTAAACTATGGCTACACCTTC.